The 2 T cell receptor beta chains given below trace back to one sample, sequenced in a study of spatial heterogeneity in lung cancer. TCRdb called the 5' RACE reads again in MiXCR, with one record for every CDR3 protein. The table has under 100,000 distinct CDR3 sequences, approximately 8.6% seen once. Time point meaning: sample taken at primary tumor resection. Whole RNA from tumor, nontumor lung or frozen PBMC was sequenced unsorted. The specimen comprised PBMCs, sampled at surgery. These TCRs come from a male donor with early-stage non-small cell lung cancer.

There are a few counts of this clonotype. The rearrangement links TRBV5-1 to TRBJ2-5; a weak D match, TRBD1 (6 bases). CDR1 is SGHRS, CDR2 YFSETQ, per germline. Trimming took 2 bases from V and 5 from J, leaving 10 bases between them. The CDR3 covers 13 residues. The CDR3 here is CASSFTGLETQYF. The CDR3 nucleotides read TGCGCCAGCAGCTTCACAGGGTTGGAGACCCAGTACTTC.

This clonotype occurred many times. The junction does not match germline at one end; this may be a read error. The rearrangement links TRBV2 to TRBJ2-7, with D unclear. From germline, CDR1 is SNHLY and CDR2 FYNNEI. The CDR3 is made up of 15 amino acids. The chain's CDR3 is CASSSGPTPTYGQYF. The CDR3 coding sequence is TGTGCCAGCAGCTCCGGACCGACACCCACCTACGGGCAGTACTTC.